What follows is one TCR beta chain and its context. This sample was taken from a study of shared clonotypes between healthy human individuals. Sequenced by immunoSEQ multiplex PCR; TCRdb stores in-frame clones only, minus some. Of millions of clones in the sample, 85% to 95% were seen once. Germline lookup yields CDR1 LNHDA and CDR2 SQIVND (reference sequence). This CDR3 is built from 15 residues. The ends were cut back, 2 bases at V and 6 bases at J, with 13 bases in the middle. The rearrangement links TRBV19 to TRBJ2-2, with D perhaps matching TRBD2 (5 bases). This TCR was sampled from a man aged 18 to 35 in good health. Some clones in this sample may be carry-over from other donors' samples. The sample taken for sequencing was naive CD4+ T cells from PBMCs. Documented subset: CD45RA+ positively selected. DNA for the CDR3: TGTGCCAGTAGTATATGGGCAGCGGCCGCCGGGGAGCTGTTTTTT. Its protein is CASSIWAAAAGELFF.